The sequence of this T cell receptor (beta chain) was determined in a study of early T cells in non-severe SARS-CoV-2 infection. Looking at the study overall: The study sequenced bulk RNA from unsorted whole blood, with chains unpaired.

TCRdb passed the 5' RACE reads through MiXCR, listing each CDR3 protein once. The sample has around 70,000 distinct CDR3 sequences, 12% seen once. This clonotype was found many times. CDR3 length: 17 residues. Germline V gene data show CDR1 as KGHSH and CDR2 as LQKENI. The J segment lost 4 bases and the V segment lost 0 bases, leaving 6 bases of the junction unmatched. The chain carries TRBV18 and TRBJ1-6; 7 positions match TRBD1. The clonotype comes from an adult who was a healthcare worker with PCR-confirmed SARS-CoV-2 infection or an uninfected control (not recorded which). Sequencing was performed on whole blood. CDR3 region: CASSPPTTGLYNSPLHF. CDR3 in DNA: TGTGCCAGCTCACCACCGACGACAGGGCTTTATAATTCACCCCTCCACTTT.